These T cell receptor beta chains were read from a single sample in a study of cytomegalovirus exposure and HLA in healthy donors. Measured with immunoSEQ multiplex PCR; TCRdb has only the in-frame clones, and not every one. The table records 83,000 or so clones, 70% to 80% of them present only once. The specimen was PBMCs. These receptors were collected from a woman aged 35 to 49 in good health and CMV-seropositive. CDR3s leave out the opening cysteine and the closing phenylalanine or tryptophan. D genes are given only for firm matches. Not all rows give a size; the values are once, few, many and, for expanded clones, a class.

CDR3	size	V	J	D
ASTDRVGANVLT	-	TRBV25-1	TRBJ2-6	TRBD1
AWSAFDSNNQPQH	once	TRBV30	TRBJ1-5	-
ASSRNGGYT	-	TRBV7-2	TRBJ1-2	-
ASSRGSRGNTGELF	-	TRBV7-8	TRBJ2-2	-
ASSPQITDTQY	-	TRBV5-6	TRBJ2-3	-
ASSVGTLQETQY	few	TRBV9	TRBJ2-5	-
AWRQGSNQPQH	-	TRBV28	TRBJ1-5	TRBD1
ASSLPSGQDSSYNEQF	-	TRBV7-8	TRBJ2-1	TRBD1
ASSLGTPVTEAF	-	TRBV6-5	TRBJ1-1	-
ATSLDRGAGGEQF	-	TRBV15	TRBJ2-1	TRBD1
ASSSLTGTYGYT	-	TRBV11-2	TRBJ1-2	TRBD1
ASTRTSGRLGEQF	-	TRBV2	TRBJ2-1	TRBD2
ASGGLRDQETQY	-	TRBV7-9	TRBJ2-5	-
ASSPDGGLTLH	-	TRBV18	TRBJ1-6	-
ASGTTGTPLNYDETQY	-	TRBV10-2	TRBJ2-5	-
AISESGGSNQPQH	few	TRBV10-3	TRBJ1-5	-
ASHGQGLAGETQY	-	TRBV2	TRBJ2-5	TRBD1
ASSIGGTGANVLT	-	TRBV28	TRBJ2-6	TRBD2
ASSLRGPTYEQY	-	TRBV5-6	TRBJ2-7	TRBD1
ASSTGTGEIAQH	-	TRBV5-6	TRBJ1-5	TRBD1
ASSPSTGTGHTEAF	few	TRBV28	TRBJ1-1	TRBD1
ASSRTAMGGNQPQH	once	TRBV4-3	TRBJ1-5	-
ASSLGALGSQY	-	TRBV5-1	TRBJ2-3	-
ASSYRGGGLPYEQY	-	TRBV5-1	TRBJ2-7	TRBD2
ASSVQGSDTQY	-	TRBV19	TRBJ2-3	-
ASTLQGAGGYT	-	TRBV13	TRBJ1-2	TRBD1
ASSQPLRSGAGELF	-	TRBV4-1	TRBJ2-2	TRBD2
ASSLGGQAEAF	-	TRBV5-1	TRBJ1-1	TRBD1
ASSLSGQGNEQY	-	TRBV7-9	TRBJ2-7	TRBD1
AWSRTGIWETQY	-	TRBV30	TRBJ2-5	TRBD1
SVEGGAYEQY	-	TRBV29-1	TRBJ2-7	-
ASSDPDREGLSYEQY	-	TRBV7-8	TRBJ2-7	TRBD1
ASSLAGGGEQF	-	TRBV7-2	TRBJ2-1	-
ASRGLAGTYEQY	-	TRBV6-5	TRBJ2-7	TRBD2
ASSLDPGAGEKLF	few	TRBV7-8	TRBJ1-4	-
ASSPTSQGLSGYT	once	TRBV13	TRBJ1-2	-
ASSGAGGQPQH	-	TRBV28	TRBJ1-5	-
ASIGQGARDEQY	once	TRBV5-6	TRBJ2-7	TRBD1
ASPRAF	-	TRBV27	TRBJ1-1	-
ATSSRAPGGEYNEQF	-	TRBV15	TRBJ2-1	-
ASSTTPGTGAYEQY	-	TRBV19	TRBJ2-7	TRBD1
AWSVAGTGGYEQY	-	TRBV30	TRBJ2-7	TRBD1
ASSQRPDRSYGYT	-	TRBV18	TRBJ1-2	TRBD1
ASSDAGGLYEQY	-	TRBV6-1	TRBJ2-7	TRBD2
ASSIDRVSYEQY	-	TRBV9	TRBJ2-7	TRBD1
ASSPGVYGMNTEAF	-	TRBV27	TRBJ1-1	-